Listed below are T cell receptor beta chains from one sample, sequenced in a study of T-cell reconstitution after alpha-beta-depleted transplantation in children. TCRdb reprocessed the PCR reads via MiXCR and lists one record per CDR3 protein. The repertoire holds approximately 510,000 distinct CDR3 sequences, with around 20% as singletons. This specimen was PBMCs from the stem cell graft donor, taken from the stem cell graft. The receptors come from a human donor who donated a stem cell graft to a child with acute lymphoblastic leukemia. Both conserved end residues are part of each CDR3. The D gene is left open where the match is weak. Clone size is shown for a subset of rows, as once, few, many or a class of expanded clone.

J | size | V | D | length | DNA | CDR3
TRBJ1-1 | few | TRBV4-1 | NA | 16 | TGCGCCAGCACCTCCCCGGCGGCGGGGGGGGTCACTGAAGCTTTCTTT | CASTSPAAGGVTEAFF
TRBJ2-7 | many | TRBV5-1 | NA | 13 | TGTGCCAGCAGCCCAGCGAGCTCCTACGAGCAGTACTTC | CASSPASSYEQYF
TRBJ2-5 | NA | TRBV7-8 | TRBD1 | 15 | TGTGCCAGCACCACAACAAGGGGGCTCCAAGAGACCCAGTACTTC | CASTTTRGLQETQYF
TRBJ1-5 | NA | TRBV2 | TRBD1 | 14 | TGTGCCAGCAGTTACGGACAGGGTTCGGCGCCCCAGCATTTT | CASSYGQGSAPQHF
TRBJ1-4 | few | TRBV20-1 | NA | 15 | TGCAGTGCTAGAGATCTGGTAACAACTAATGAAAAACTGTTTTTT | CSARDLVTTNEKLFF
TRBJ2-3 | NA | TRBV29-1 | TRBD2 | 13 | TGCAGCGTTCCGGGGGGGGCCACAGATACGCAGTATTTT | CSVPGGATDTQYF
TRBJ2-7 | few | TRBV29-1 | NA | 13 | TGCAGCGTTGAGGTTGAGGGTTTCTACGAGCAGTACTTC | CSVEVEGFYEQYF
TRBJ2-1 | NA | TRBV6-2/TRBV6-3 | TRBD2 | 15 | TGTGCCACGGGGCTGTTAGCGGGGTCCTACAATGAGCAGTTCTTC | CATGLLAGSYNEQFF
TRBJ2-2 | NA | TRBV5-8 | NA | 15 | TGTGCCAGCAGCTTGTGGGGGATGAACACCGGGGAGCTGTTTTTT | CASSLWGMNTGELFF
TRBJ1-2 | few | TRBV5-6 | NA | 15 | TGTGCCAGCAGCTTTTTCGGGAGGGAGTCGCGTGGCTACACCTTC | CASSFFGRESRGYTF
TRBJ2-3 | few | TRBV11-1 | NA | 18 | TGTGCCAGCAGCTTAGGGAGATCGACAGGATTCGCCACAGATACGCAGTATTTT | CASSLGRSTGFATDTQYF
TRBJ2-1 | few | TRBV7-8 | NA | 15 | TGTGCCAGCAGCTTAGCTCCGGGGCTTACAATGAAGCAGTTCTTC | CASSLAPGLTMKQFF
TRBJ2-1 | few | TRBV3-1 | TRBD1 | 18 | TGTGCCAGCAGCCAAGTGTTTGCATCGGGACAGGGAGCGAATGAGCAGTTCTTC | CASSQVFASGQGANEQFF
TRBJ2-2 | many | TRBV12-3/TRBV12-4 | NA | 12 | TGTGCCAGCAGTCAGGGAGCCGGGGAGCTGTTTTTT | CASSQGAGELFF
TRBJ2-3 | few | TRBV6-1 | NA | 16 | TGTGCCAGCAGTGTTGGGGTCACCTTGCGTGGAGATACGCAGTATTTT | CASSVGVTLRGDTQYF
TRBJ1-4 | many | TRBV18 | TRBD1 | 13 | TGCGCCAGCAGCCCCAGGGGGAACGAAAAACTGTTTTTT | CASSPRGNEKLFF
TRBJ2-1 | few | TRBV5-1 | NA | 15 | TGCGCCAGCAGGTGGGACGGGAGCTCCTACAATGAGCAGTTCTTC | CASRWDGSSYNEQFF
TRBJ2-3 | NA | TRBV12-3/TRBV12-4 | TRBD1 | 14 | TGTGCCAGCAGTTTGGGACAGGCGGCAGATACGCAGTATTTT | CASSLGQAADTQYF
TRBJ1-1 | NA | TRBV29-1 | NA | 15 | TGCAGCGTTGGGTCTACTGACCCCCTGAACACTGAAGCTTTCTTT | CSVGSTDPLNTEAFF
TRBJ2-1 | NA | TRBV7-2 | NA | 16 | TGTGCCAGCAGCCCACCCGGGACTCCCTCCTACAATGAGCAGTTCTTC | CASSPPGTPSYNEQFF
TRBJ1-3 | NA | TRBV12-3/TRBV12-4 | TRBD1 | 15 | TGTGCCAGCAGGTCGTCCGGGACAGGGGGTTACACCATATATTTT | CASRSSGTGGYTIYF
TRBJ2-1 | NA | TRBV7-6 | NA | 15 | TGTGCCAGCAGCTTCACAGGGCTTACCTACAATGAGCAGTTCTTC | CASSFTGLTYNEQFF
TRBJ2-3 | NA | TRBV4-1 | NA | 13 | TGCGCCAGCAGCCAAGGGTCGGGATTTGCGCAGTATTTT | CASSQGSGFAQYF
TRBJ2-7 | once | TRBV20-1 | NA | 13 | TGCAGTGCTAGAGCTCTGAGGCAAAACGGGCAGTACTTC | CSARALRQNGQYF
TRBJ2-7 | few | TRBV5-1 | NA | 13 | TGCGCCAGCAGCTGGGACGTTCTCTACGAGCAGTACTTC | CASSWDVLYEQYF
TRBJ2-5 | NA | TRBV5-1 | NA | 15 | TGCGCCAGCAGCTTCTCATCCCTCGGGACGGAGACCCAGTACTTC | CASSFSSLGTETQYF
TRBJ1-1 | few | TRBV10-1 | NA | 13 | TGCGCCAGCAGTGAGAATACAGGAGCTGAAGCTTTCTTT | CASSENTGAEAFF
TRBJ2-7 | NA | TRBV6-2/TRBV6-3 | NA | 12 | TGTGCCAGCAGCGACAACCAGGGTGAACAGTACTTC | CASSDNQGEQYF
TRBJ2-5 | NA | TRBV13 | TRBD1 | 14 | TGTGCCAGCAGCCCCCGGACAGGGGCAGAGACCCAGTACTTC | CASSPRTGAETQYF
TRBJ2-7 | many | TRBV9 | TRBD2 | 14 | TGTGCCAGCAGCATAAGCGGGAGGGCCGACGAGCAGTACTTC | CASSISGRADEQYF
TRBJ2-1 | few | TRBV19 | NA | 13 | TGTGCCAGTAGTATACGTAGGGGCGATGAGCAGTTCTTC | CASSIRRGDEQFF
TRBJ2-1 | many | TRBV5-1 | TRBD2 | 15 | TGCGCCAGCAGCTTGGGAGCGGGAGAAGGGGATGAGCAGTTCTTC | CASSLGAGEGDEQFF
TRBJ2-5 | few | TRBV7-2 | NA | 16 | TGTGCCAGCAGCTTCAGGAGCGGTAGATCGGGAGAGACCCAGTACTTC | CASSFRSGRSGETQYF
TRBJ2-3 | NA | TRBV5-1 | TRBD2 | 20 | TGCGCCAGCAGCCTATACGGACTAGCGGGAGTGGGGGGTCCAGAAGATACGCAGTATTTT | CASSLYGLAGVGGPEDTQYF
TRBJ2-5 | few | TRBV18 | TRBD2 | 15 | TGTGCCAGCTCACCACGGAGCGGGAGAGGTGAGACCCAGTACTTC | CASSPRSGRGETQYF
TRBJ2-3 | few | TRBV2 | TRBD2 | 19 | TGTGCCAGACCCCCTAGCGGGAGGCCCGGTAGAGCTAACCGAGATACGCAGTATTTT | CARPPSGRPGRANRDTQYF
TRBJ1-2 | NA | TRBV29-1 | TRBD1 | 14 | TGCAGCGTTGAAGTTACAGGGGGCGCTTATGGCTACACCTTC | CSVEVTGGAYGYTF
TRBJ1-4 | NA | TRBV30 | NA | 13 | TGTGCCTGGACCCAGGACCCCGGTGAAAAACTGTTTTTT | CAWTQDPGEKLFF
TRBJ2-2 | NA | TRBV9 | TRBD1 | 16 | TGTGCCAGCAGCCCCGGGACAGGGGGTAGCACCGGGGAGCTGTTTTTT | CASSPGTGGSTGELFF
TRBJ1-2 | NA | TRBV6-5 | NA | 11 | TGTGCCAGCAGTTCGGGGACCGGGGACACCTTC | CASSSGTGDTF
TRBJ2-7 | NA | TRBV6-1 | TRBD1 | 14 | TGTGCCAGCGGCAAAAAAGGACAGGGCTACGAGCAGTACTTC | CASGKKGQGYEQYF
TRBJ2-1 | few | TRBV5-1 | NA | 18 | TGCGCCAGCAGTTGGGGACGATCCGGGACGTCATCCTACAATGAGCAGTTCTTC | CASSWGRSGTSSYNEQFF
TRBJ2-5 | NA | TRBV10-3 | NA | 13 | TGTGCCATCAGTGTGGGGAACCAAGAGACCCAGTACTTC | CAISVGNQETQYF
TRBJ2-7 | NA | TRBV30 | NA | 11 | TGTGCCTGGAGTCCTTCGGGGGAGCAGTACTTC | CAWSPSGEQYF
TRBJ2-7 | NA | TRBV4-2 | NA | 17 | TGTGCCAGCAGAGCCGGGACGCCTGGATACGTGGTTCTGGAGCAGTACTTC | CASRAGTPGYVVLEQYF
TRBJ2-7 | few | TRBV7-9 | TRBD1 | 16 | TGTGCCAGCAGCTCCCTCTCCGGGACAGCCTACTACGAGCAGTACTTC | CASSSLSGTAYYEQYF
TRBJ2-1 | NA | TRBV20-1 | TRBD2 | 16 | TGCAGTGCTTTTCCCTGGACTAGCGGGAGGTTAAATGAGCAGTTCTTC | CSAFPWTSGRLNEQFF
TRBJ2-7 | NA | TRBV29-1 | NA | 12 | TGCAGCATAAACCAGGGGAGCCACGAGCAGTACTTC | CSINQGSHEQYF
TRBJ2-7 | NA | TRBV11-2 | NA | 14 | TGTGCCATTCGAAGGACAGTAGGGACCTACGAGCAGTACTTC | CAIRRTVGTYEQYF
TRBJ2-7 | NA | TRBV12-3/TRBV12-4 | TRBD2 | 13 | TGTGCCAGCACCAGCGGGGGGATCTACGAGCAGTACTTC | CASTSGGIYEQYF
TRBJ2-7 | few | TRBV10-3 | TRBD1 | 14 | TGTGCCATCAGTGCCGGGACAGGGATCTACGAGCAGTACTTC | CAISAGTGIYEQYF
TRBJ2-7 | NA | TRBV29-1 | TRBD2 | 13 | TGCAGCGTTGTGGGCGGGAGGTTCTACGAGCAGTACTTC | CSVVGGRFYEQYF
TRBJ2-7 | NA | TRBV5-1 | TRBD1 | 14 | TGCGCCAGCAGCTTGGCCGGACAGGGAGGCGAGCAGTACTTC | CASSLAGQGGEQYF
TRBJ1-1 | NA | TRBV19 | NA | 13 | TGTGCCAGTAGTGTGACAGAGAACACTGAAGCTTTCTTT | CASSVTENTEAFF